Below are 12 T cell receptor beta chains sequenced from a single sample in a study of blood T cell repertoires in COVID-19. Clones were read by immunoSEQ multiplex PCR, and TCRdb kept only the in-frame ones, dropping some. This sample has about 97,000 clones; roughly 85% occur once, and the top ten carry 1.5% to 2%. The sequenced material came from peripheral blood. Receptors were obtained from a woman aged 70-85 years with active or convalescent COVID-19.

V and J are TRBV29-1 and TRBJ2-7, with 7 bases aligning to TRBD1. J gave up 2 bases and V 6 bases, and 4 bases lay outside the gene matches. This CDR3 region has 12 residues. The germline CDR1 and CDR2 sequences are SQVTM and ANQGSEA. CDR3 sequence (DNA): TGCAGCGTAGGGACAGCCACCTACGAGCAGTACTTC. Its translation is CSVGTATYEQYF.

This chain links TRBV5-1 with TRBJ2-6; 9 positions match TRBD1. The J segment lost 2 bases and the V segment lost 4 bases, leaving 7 bases of the junction unmatched. Germline V gene data show CDR1 as SGHRS and CDR2 as YFSETQ. The CDR3 runs to 17 residues. The CDR3 reads CASSRDRGEAGANVLTF. CDR3 nucleotides: TGCGCCAGCAGCCGCGACAGGGGGGAGGCTGGGGCCAACGTCCTGACTTTC.

The chain couples TRBV5-5 to TRBJ2-2; no firm D call. Germline assignment: CDR1 SGHKS and CDR2 YYEKEE (reference sequence). V lost 1 base, J lost 4 bases, and 14 bases lay in between. The CDR3 length is 16 residues. CDR3 residues: CASSLSSGRGTGELFF. In DNA form, the CDR3 reads TGTGCCAGCAGCTTGTCCTCCGGCCGCGGCACCGGGGAGCTGTTTTTT.

V gene TRBV21-1 combines with J gene TRBJ2-1; TRBD2 is the table's D call, not checked against the DNA. TRBV21-1 is given as a pseudogene. The CDR3 runs to 17 residues. The CDR3 sequence: CASSKNSSGRAYNEQFF. The DNA for the CDR3 is TGTGCCAGCAGCAAAAATTCAAGCGGGAGGGCCTACAATGAGCAGTTCTTC.

The genes are TRBV7-2 and TRBJ1-6; TRBD1 might be the D (6 bases). V lost 2 bases to trimming and J lost 7 bases, with 21 bases between them. Germline values: CDR1 SGHTA, CDR2 FQGNSA. The CDR3 consists of 18 residues. The CDR3 nucleotides are TGTGCCAGCAGCTTAAGGGCCCGCAACCGGGACACAAATTCACCCCTCCACTTT. Its translation is CASSLRARNRDTNSPLHF.

In its sample, this clone was seen once. This sequence joins TRBV24-1 and TRBJ2-1; D is possibly TRBD2 (5 bases). The CDR3 extends over 13 amino acids. CDR1 KGHDR and CDR2 SFDVKD come from the germline V gene. V gave up 6 bases and J gave up 7 bases, with 12 bases separating them. CDR3: CATSQGSWNEQFF. The CDR3 nucleotides read TGTGCCACCAGTCAAGGGAGTTGGAATGAGCAGTTCTTC.

The J gene is TRBJ2-7, the V gene TRBV6-6; tentative D call: TRBD1 (5 bases). Trimming pared 6 bases from V and 3 bases from J, leaving 9 bases between. Germline assignment: CDR1 MNHNY and CDR2 SVGAGI (reference sequence). The CDR3 runs to 12 residues. CDR3 sequence reads: CASRQALYEQYF. As DNA, the CDR3 is TGTGCCAGCAGACAGGCCCTCTACGAGCAGTACTTC.

CDR3: CASSSSSGGFKDTQYF. The CDR3 DNA reads TGTGCCAGCAGCTCCTCTAGCGGGGGGTTTAAAGATACGCAGTATTTT. This chain links TRBV11-3 with TRBJ2-3; TRBD2 aligns across 11 bases. Germline CDR1 SGHNT, CDR2 YENEEA. CDR3 length equals 16 residues. With 4 bases clipped from V and 5 bases from J, the junction kept 8 bases outside the gene matches.

This chain links TRBV3-1 (or the pseudogene TRBV3-2) with TRBJ2-7; TRBD2 is a possible D gene (6 bases). This CDR3 contains 14 residues. Germline loops: CDR1 LGHDT, CDR2 YNNKEL (reference sequence). V was pared by 4 bases and J by 2 bases, with 12 bases between. CDR3 region: CASSPRLEPYEQYF. DNA for the CDR3: TGTGCCAGCAGCCCCCGACTAGAACCCTACGAGCAGTACTTC.

This chain joins TRBV5-1 and TRBJ2-3; a weak D match, TRBD2 (5 bases). This CDR3 is built from 15 residues. CDR1 SGHRS and CDR2 YFSETQ come from the germline V gene. The V end was cut by 4 bases, the J end by 3 bases, with 15 bases between. The DNA of the CDR3 is TGCGCCAGCAGCACTGGCCGGGGATGGACAGATACGCAGTATTTT. This gives the protein CASSTGRGWTDTQYF.

The chain recombines TRBV7-6 with TRBJ2-1; 8 bases are shared with TRBD1. Germline loops: CDR1 SGHVS, CDR2 FNYEAQ. The CDR3 runs to 17 residues. With V trimmed by 10 bases and J by 8 bases, 22 bases remained unmatched. CDR3 in DNA: TGTGCCACCACTAGGGGGGCAGGGACAGGTGGTTTCGATGAGCAGTTCTTC. As protein: CATTRGAGTGGFDEQFF.

This clone was observed once. The rearrangement uses TRBV13 and TRBJ1-2; 9 bases are shared with TRBD1. The germline V gene has CDR1 PRHDT and CDR2 FYEKMQ (reference sequence). V shed 5 bases and J 0 bases; nucleotides not matched to a gene: 10. This CDR3 spans 17 amino acids. The CDR3 region has the DNA TGTGCCAGCAGCCGACGGGACAGGGTAGATGCTAACTATGGCTACACCTTC. It encodes CASSRRDRVDANYGYTF.